These 13 T cell receptor beta chains were all obtained from the same sample, sequenced in a study of T cell changes during pregnancy in multiple sclerosis. Assay: immunoSEQ multiplex PCR; the TCRdb copy retains only in-frame clones and omits some. The data contain tens of thousands of clones, more than 85% of them seen just once; the ten biggest clones take up about 8%. Sequences were derived from CD8+ T cells from peripheral blood mononuclear cells, sampled in the third trimester of pregnancy. The receptors stem from a female donor with multiple sclerosis, enrolled in a pregnancy study.

The table lists this clone with a count of one. The chain carries TRBV13 and TRBJ2-5; tentatively, D is TRBD2 (6 bases). Germline CDR1 reads PRHDT; CDR2 reads FYEKMQ (reference sequence). V gave up 4 bases and J gave up 1 base, with 13 bases separating them. The CDR3 runs to 15 residues. CDR3 protein: CASSSSSEVQETQYF. The DNA for the CDR3 is TGTGCCAGCAGCTCATCTAGCGAGGTCCAAGAGACCCAGTACTTC.

V is TRBV9 and J is TRBJ1-4; perhaps TRBD1 as D (5 bases). The CDR3 is made up of 13 amino acids. Trimming removed 3 bases from V and 7 bases from J, with 10 bases in between. Per germline, CDR1 SGDLS and CDR2 YYNGEE. CDR3: CASSGQGGEKLFF. CDR3 sequence (DNA): TGTGCCAGCAGCGGCCAGGGAGGTGAAAAACTGTTTTTT.

With regard to this clone: At the DNA level, this CDR3 is encoded by other sequences in the same sample as well. V and J are TRBV5-1 and TRBJ2-7; D perhaps matches TRBD1 (6 bases). V gave up 3 bases and J gave up 3 bases, with 7 bases separating them. The CDR3 has 12 residues. Germline CDR1 reads SGHRS; CDR2 reads YFSETQ. CDR3 residues: CASSSDSYEQYF. As DNA, the CDR3 is TGCGCCAGCAGCTCGGACAGCTACGAGCAGTACTTC.

By sample share, this clone is medium-sized. CDR3 sequence: CACGGRIYNSPLHF. CDR3 nucleotide sequence: TGTGCCTGTGGAGGGAGAATATATAATTCACCCCTCCACTTT. The rearrangement uses TRBV19 and TRBJ1-6; D not resolved. V lost 11 bases, J lost 4 bases, and 15 bases lay in between. Germline V gene data show CDR1 as LNHDA and CDR2 as SQIVND (reference sequence). The CDR3 has 14 amino acids.

The chain employs TRBV27 and TRBJ2-3, with 9 bases fitting TRBD2. V shed 3 bases and J 5 bases; nucleotides not matched to a gene: 3. There are 14 residues in the CDR3. Germline V gene lookup returns CDR1 MNHEY and CDR2 SMNVEV (reference sequence). The CDR3 nucleotides are TGTGCCAGCAGTTTCCTAGCGGGGAGAGATACGCAGTATTTT. Protein product: CASSFLAGRDTQYF.

V usage is TRBV6-8 and J usage is TRBJ2-7; 8 bases agree with TRBD1. Losses at the gene ends were 2 bases for V and 2 bases for J; bases not matched to a gene: 5. The CDR3 sequence is 15 residues long. Germline lookup yields CDR1 MNHGY and CDR2 SAAAGT. CDR3 region: CASSYEDRVAYEQYF. Written as DNA, the CDR3 is TGTGCCAGCAGTTACGAGGACAGGGTGGCCTACGAGCAGTACTTC.

V and J are TRBV6-5 and TRBJ1-1; D is unresolved. Germline-derived CDR1 and CDR2 are MNHEY and SVGAGI. The CDR3 spans 12 residues. Deletions cut 5 bases from V and 5 bases from J, with 9 bases between. CDR3 residues: CASSGPGTEAFF. CDR3 nucleotides: TGTGCCAGCAGTGGACCGGGGACTGAAGCTTTCTTT.

The chain couples TRBV2 to TRBJ2-3; 16 positions match TRBD2. Germline values: CDR1 SNHLY, CDR2 FYNNEI. V lost 10 bases and J lost 4; bases outside the gene matches: 11. The CDR3 runs 17 residues. CDR3 region: CAKTGTSGGACSDTQYF. For the CDR3, the DNA is TGTGCCAAAACCGGGACTAGCGGGGGGGCTTGCTCAGATACGCAGTATTTT.

This clone was seen just once. The chain employs TRBV4-1 and TRBJ1-4; a weak D match, TRBD1 (6 bases). Trimming took 7 bases from V and 7 from J, leaving 16 bases between them. This CDR3 spans 14 amino acids. Looked up from germline, CDR1 is MGHRA and CDR2 is YSYEKL. In DNA form, the CDR3 reads TGCGCCAGCACCTTCATGGGGGCCAGTGAAAAACTGTTTTTT. It translates to CASTFMGASEKLFF.

This clone showed up just once. In DNA, the CDR3 is TGTGCCAGCAGCTTAGGAGGGGGCGGCTATGGCTACACCTTC. Translated: CASSLGGGGYGYTF. This chain uses TRBV11-2 with TRBJ1-2, with TRBD1 matching 7 bases. Germline trimming cut 1 base from V and 4 bases from J; bases unmatched to any gene: 3. CDR3 length: 14 amino acids. Germline loops: CDR1 SGHAT, CDR2 FQNNGV.

The V and J genes are TRBV2 and TRBJ2-3; D is uncertain. V lost 2 bases and J 4 bases, leaving 7 bases between the germline ends. The length of the CDR3 is 13 residues. The germline CDR1 and CDR2 sequences are SNHLY and FYNNEI. The CDR3 spells CASSELFSDTQYF. The CDR3 DNA follows: TGTGCCAGCAGTGAATTGTTCTCAGATACGCAGTATTTT.

The genes are TRBV15 and TRBJ1-3; D is perhaps TRBD1 (5 bases). Trimming cost V 1 base and J 8 bases, with 9 bases left between them. Germline lookup yields CDR1 LNHNV and CDR2 YYDKDF (reference sequence). This CDR3 region has 13 residues. The CDR3 nucleotides are TGTGCCACCAGCAGAGTGGGGGGTGACACCATATATTTT. Encoded protein: CATSRVGGDTIYF.

This chain uses TRBV25-1 with TRBJ1-2; 7 bases fit TRBD1. The CDR3 length is 15 residues. Trimming took 1 base from V and 7 from J; bases not matched to a gene: 9. Germline V CDR1 and CDR2: MGHDK, SYGVNS. Here the CDR3 reads CASSEWDSGLLGYTF. CDR3 nucleotide sequence: TGTGCCAGCAGTGAATGGGACAGTGGGCTACTTGGCTACACCTTC.